This TCR beta chain was recorded in a study of beta chain features in type 1 diabetes. Looked up from germline, CDR1 is SGHTA and CDR2 is FQGTGA. The V segment lost 3 bases and the J segment 5 bases; nucleotides outside the gene matches: 7. CDR3 size: 15 residues. The isolated RNA, all of it, was reverse transcribed, so expressed TCRB transcripts were what got sequenced. Sequencing of naive, central memory and regulatory T cell samples gave an average of roughly 3.4 million reads. Sequencing used immunoSEQ multiplex PCR; TCRdb keeps in-frame clones, though not all of them. The sample lists more than 200,000 clones, approximately 16% seen once, with about 0.085% in the top ten. Overall study results and limits: VDJ junctions from type 1 diabetes patients carried fewer insertions and larger deletions. A greater similarity of naive, central memory and Treg TCRB repertoires was seen among patients than among healthy donors. Type 1 diabetes patients had moderately but significantly shorter TCRB CDR3s in all four CD4+ subsets.

Concerning this clone itself: Its specificity is not known.

Material for sequencing was naive CD4+ T cells from blood. The sequence was collected from a man aged 25-40 years with type 1 diabetes. The chain combines TRBV7-3 with TRBJ2-3, with 8 bases identical to TRBD1. The CDR3 loop reads CASSFAGQGKDTQYF. The DNA for the CDR3 is TGTGCCAGCAGCTTTGCTGGACAGGGTAAAGATACGCAGTATTTT.